The 9 T cell receptor beta chains presented below share a single source sample, sequenced in a study of shared clonotypes between healthy human individuals. CD45RO negativity and positive selection for CCR7 defined naive CD8 cells, a population that excluded terminally differentiated effector memory CD45RA+ cells. The table came from immunoSEQ multiplex PCR; TCRdb's copy has only in-frame clones and leaves some out. The sample carries roughly 850,000 clones, roughly 96% recorded once. Sequencing was done on a sample of naive CD8+ T cells sorted from blood. All receptors come from a young man in good health.

V and J are TRBV7-9 and TRBJ1-1, with D perhaps matching TRBD1 (6 bases). CDR1 and CDR2 (germline): SEHNR, FQNEAQ (reference sequence). The CDR3 loop spans 12 amino acids. Trimming pared 2 bases from V and 11 bases from J, leaving 12 bases between. The CDR3 reads CASSLFLQGAFF. The DNA of the CDR3 is TGTGCCAGCAGCTTATTCCTTCAGGGGGCTTTCTTT.

This clone was seen just once. The chain recombines TRBV9 with TRBJ1-5, with D perhaps matching TRBD1 (5 bases). This CDR3 contains 15 residues. V lost 0 bases and J lost 2, with 9 bases in between. Germline loops: CDR1 SGDLS, CDR2 YYNGEE. The CDR3 nucleotides read TGTGCCAGCAGCGTAGGAGGGGCCGGCAATCAGCCCCAGCATTTT. Translation: CASSVGGAGNQPQHF. The entire variable domain, with the rest obtained from reference TRBV9 and TRBJ1-5, is as follows: DSGVTQTPKHLITATGQRVTLRCSPRSGDLSVYWYQQSLDQGLQFLIQYYNGEERAKGNILERFSAQQFPDLHSELNLSSLELGDSALYFCASSVGGAGNQPQHFGDGTRLSIL.

The chain joins TRBV19 to TRBJ1-5; unclear D gene. V lost 5 bases, J lost 6 bases, and 11 bases lay in between. This CDR3 has 13 residues. Germline V gene data show CDR1 as LNHDA and CDR2 as SQIVND (reference sequence). The CDR3 nucleotides are TGTGCCAGTAGTTTTTGGGATGGTCAGCCCCAGCATTTT. Protein: CASSFWDGQPQHF.

This rearrangement joins TRBV11-2 to TRBJ2-3; D might be TRBD2 (7 bases). This CDR3 contains 13 residues. The V and J ends lost 7 bases and 4 bases respectively, with 12 bases between them. Germline CDR1 SGHAT, CDR2 FQNNGV. CDR3 residues: CASNSGGADTQYF. CDR3 coding DNA: TGTGCCAGCAACTCGGGGGGCGCAGATACGCAGTATTTT.

The rearrangement uses TRBV28 and TRBJ1-2, with D unresolved. The CDR3 has 12 residues. CDR1 and CDR2 from the germline V gene are MDHEN and SYDVKM. The V gene lost 3 bases and the J gene lost 5 bases, with 7 bases spanning the gap. This CDR3 reads CASSLARYGYTF. As DNA, the CDR3 is TGTGCCAGCAGTTTGGCACGATATGGCTACACCTTC.

The chain carries TRBV9 and TRBJ1-1, with D possibly matching TRBD1 (5 bases). V was clipped by 4 bases and J by 3 bases, with 31 bases between them. This CDR3 is built from 20 residues. Looked up from germline, CDR1 is SGDLS and CDR2 is YYNGEE. DNA for the CDR3: TGTGCCAGCAGCCATACATCAAGAACCATGGGGGGACGTACGCACACTGAAGCTTTCTTT. As protein: CASSHTSRTMGGRTHTEAFF.

This clone was detected only once. The chain uses TRBV10-2 and TRBJ1-5; no definite D call. The CDR3 runs to 14 residues. Germline CDR1 reads WSHSY; CDR2 reads SAAADI. V was trimmed by 2 bases and J by 1 base, leaving 6 bases between them. The CDR3 sequence: CASSEQRSNQPQHF. The CDR3 DNA reads TGCGCCAGCAGTGAGCAGAGAAGCAATCAGCCCCAGCATTTT.

V gene TRBV18 combines with J gene TRBJ2-1; D gene unclear. The V end lost 5 bases, the J end lost 0 bases, and 17 bases lay between the germline ends. The CDR3 contains 17 residues. Germline V gene sequence: CDR1 KGHSH, CDR2 LQKENI. CDR3: CASSSEVGGVSYNEQFF. For the CDR3, the DNA is TGTGCCAGCTCATCCGAAGTGGGCGGTGTCTCCTACAATGAGCAGTTCTTC.

The V and J genes are TRBV29-1 and TRBJ2-3; D is tentatively TRBD1 or TRBD2 (5 bases each). The CDR3 consists of 13 residues. CDR1 is SQVTM and CDR2 is ANQGSEA in the germline V gene. V was pared by 5 bases and J by 2 bases, with 11 bases between. In DNA, the CDR3 is TGCAGCGTTCCAACGGGGCCCACAGATACGCAGTATTTT. It codes for CSVPTGPTDTQYF.